What follows are 20 T cell receptor beta chains derived from one specimen sequenced in a study of T-cell reconstitution after alpha-beta-depleted transplantation in children (TCRdb year 2016). The library was prepared using PCR. The sequencing machine was an Illumina HiSeq 2500. TCR libraries were prepared with molecular barcoding, using unique molecular identifiers to normalize TCRbeta repertoire quantification. TCRdb reran the public reads through fastp at Q25 and MiXCR, keeping productive beta chains. When rows share a CDR3 protein, they turn into one entry using the most common DNA and genes. This sample holds approximately 400,000 distinct CDR3 sequences; about a tenth were observed only once. The ten largest account for about 5% of the sample. The specimen was PBMCs from the stem cell graft donor, collected from the stem cell graft. These receptors originate from a human donor who donated a stem cell graft to a child with acute myeloid leukemia.

The rearrangement uses TRBV11-1 and TRBJ2-7; 7 bases align to TRBD2. Germline values: CDR1 SGHAT, CDR2 FQDESV (reference sequence). Trimming took 2 bases from V and 2 from J; bases not matched to a gene: 15. CDR3 length: 18 residues. CDR3 amino acids: CASSLMRETRLGTYEQYF. DNA for the CDR3: TGTGCCAGCAGCTTAATGCGGGAGACCCGGTTGGGGACCTACGAGCAGTACTTC.

This clonotype was picked up a small number of times. V gene TRBV20-1 combines with J gene TRBJ2-6; no reliable D call. The CDR3 is 13 residues long. Germline values: CDR1 DFQATT, CDR2 SNEGSKA (reference sequence). V gave up 0 bases and J gave up 3 bases, with 3 bases separating them. The CDR3 loop reads CSAREGGANVLTF. The CDR3 region has the DNA TGCAGTGCTAGAGAAGGTGGGGCCAACGTCCTGACTTTC.

This clonotype was seen only a few times. This rearrangement joins TRBV6-2 or TRBV6-3 to TRBJ2-7, with D maybe TRBD2 (6 bases). Germline values: CDR1 MNHEY, CDR2 SVGEGT. The CDR3 loop spans 14 amino acids. V lost 2 bases to trimming and J lost 2 bases, with 10 bases between them. CDR3 nucleotides: TGTGCCAGCAGTTACGCGGGGCTTGCCTACGAGCAGTACTTC. Its protein is CASSYAGLAYEQYF.

This clonotype has only a few counts. This chain joins TRBV5-6 and TRBJ1-2; no clear D gene. Trimming pared 4 bases from V and 0 bases from J, leaving 7 bases between. The germline CDR1 and CDR2 sequences are SGHDT and YYEEEE. CDR3 length: 13 residues. DNA for the CDR3: TGTGCCAGCAGCAGGGCGTCTAACTATGGCTACACCTTC. Protein product: CASSRASNYGYTF.

V and J are TRBV29-1 and TRBJ2-1; 11 bases map to TRBD2. The V gene end was trimmed by 6 bases and the J gene end by 0 bases; junction bases not matched to a gene: 7. CDR1 and CDR2 from the germline V gene are SQVTM and ANQGSEA. The CDR3 is 16 residues long. This CDR3 is CSVTGTSGSSYNEQFF. DNA for the CDR3: TGCAGCGTAACCGGGACTAGCGGAAGCTCCTACAATGAGCAGTTCTTC.

There are many counts of this clonotype. The chain joins TRBV5-1 to TRBJ1-3; D ambiguous. The CDR3 length is 16 residues. The germline V gene encodes CDR1 SGHRS and CDR2 YFSETQ. Trimming stripped 7 bases from V and 3 bases from J, with 20 bases between. DNA for the CDR3: TGCGCCAGCCCAGCCCTAAAAGACCGCCTTGGAAACACCATATATTTT. It encodes CASPALKDRLGNTIYF.

The J gene is TRBJ1-6, the V gene TRBV7-9; 9 bases align to TRBD1. V lost 6 bases to trimming and J lost 8 bases; unmatched junction nucleotides: 5. CDR3 length: 14 residues. The germline V gene encodes CDR1 SEHNR and CDR2 FQNEAQ (reference sequence). CDR3 residues: CASRRTGDHSPLHF. As DNA, the CDR3 is TGTGCCAGCAGACGGACAGGGGACCATTCACCCCTCCACTTT.

This clonotype was picked up many times. The chain couples TRBV7-2 to TRBJ1-2; possibly TRBD1 for D (5 bases). The germline V and J ends were trimmed by 1 base and 6 bases, with 12 bases remaining between them. Germline CDR1 and CDR2: SGHTA and FQGNSA. This CDR3 region has 14 residues. For the CDR3, the DNA is TGTGCCAGCAGCTTAGGGCAGGGAAGGAATGGCTACACCTTC. Translated: CASSLGQGRNGYTF.

This clonotype appeared many times. The chain employs TRBV10-1 and TRBJ1-1, with TRBD1 matching over 11 bases. Germline values: CDR1 WNHNN, CDR2 SYGVQD (reference sequence). The CDR3 runs to 15 residues. Losses at the gene ends were 3 bases for V and 11 bases for J; bases not matched to a gene: 11. The CDR3 DNA is TGCGCCAGCAGTGAAGGACAGGGGGCATTTGGGAAGGCTTTCTTT. Amino acids: CASSEGQGAFGKAFF.

This clonotype was detected ten times or more. This sequence joins TRBV25-1 and TRBJ2-7, with TRBD1 as a possible D gene (5 bases). Between the trimmed V and J ends, which lost 2 bases and 3 bases, there was a span of 14 bases. The CDR3 consists of 15 residues. Germline values: CDR1 MGHDK, CDR2 SYGVNS. The CDR3 DNA follows: TGTGCCAGCAGTGAAAAAGGGGATAGAGTCTACGAGCAGTACTTC. This encodes CASSEKGDRVYEQYF.

Turning to this clonotype: Being one base from a much bigger clone, this may be a read error. This chain joins TRBV20-1 and TRBJ2-4; unclear D gene. The CDR3 totals 13 residues. Germline V gives CDR1 DFQATT, CDR2 SNEGSKA (reference sequence). The CDR3 sequence: CSATITAKNSQYF. For the CDR3, the DNA is TGCAGTGCTACGATAACGGCCAAAAACAGTCAGTACTTC.

This clonotype has ten or more counts. J is TRBJ2-7 and V is TRBV6-9, with D possibly being TRBD2 (6 bases). This CDR3 contains 16 residues. V shed 5 bases and J shed 2 bases, with 19 bases lying between them. Per germline, CDR1 MNHGY and CDR2 SVAAGI. CDR3 sequence reads: CASSTCRSGDTYEQYF. The CDR3, as DNA: TGTGCCAGCAGTACTTGTCGGTCGGGAGATACCTACGAGCAGTACTTC.

This clonotype came up a few times. V and J are TRBV12-3 or TRBV12-4 and TRBJ2-1; the match to TRBD2 covers 7 bases. CDR3 length: 17 residues. Unmatched junction bases numbered 11, after V lost 6 bases and J lost 0 bases. CDR3: CASSQSRGGSSYNEQFF. In DNA, the CDR3 is TGTGCCAGCAGCCAATCCCGGGGCGGGAGCTCCTACAATGAGCAGTTCTTC.

A few counts support this clonotype. V gene TRBV20-1 combines with J gene TRBJ2-1, with D possibly matching TRBD2 (7 bases). In germline, CDR1 is DFQATT, CDR2 SNEGSKA (reference sequence). This CDR3 region has 14 residues. The V end lost 2 bases, the J end lost 9 bases, and 17 bases lay between the germline ends. DNA for the CDR3: TGCAGTGCTAGATGGGTGGGGGGGCGGCCTGAGCAGTTCTTC. The encoded protein is CSARWVGGRPEQFF.

The chain joins TRBV4-2 to TRBJ2-1, with TRBD2 identical over 7 bases. Germline lookup yields CDR1 LGHNA and CDR2 YNFKEQ. The CDR3 has 14 amino acids. The junction had 5 bases not matched to a gene; V was cut back by 0 bases and J by 9 bases. CDR3: CASSQDASGREQFF. The CDR3 coding sequence is TGTGCCAGCAGCCAAGATGCTAGCGGTCGTGAGCAGTTCTTC.

This clonotype was detected a few times. The V and J genes are TRBV5-1 and TRBJ2-7, with 10 bases identical to TRBD1. This CDR3 has 16 residues. Germline assignment: CDR1 SGHRS and CDR2 YFSETQ. V shed 1 base and J 6 bases; nucleotides not matched to a gene: 10. CDR3 DNA: TGCGCCAGCAGCTTGACCTGGGGGACAGGGGCGGGCGAGCAGTACGTC. Amino acid sequence: CASSLTWGTGAGEQYV.

This clonotype was seen only a few times. The chain links TRBV5-1 to TRBJ2-1; 10 bases are shared with TRBD2. CDR3 size: 14 residues. Trimming removed 4 bases from V and 8 bases from J; junction bases left unmatched: 6. Per the germline V gene, CDR1 is SGHRS and CDR2 is YFSETQ. CDR3 loop: CASSGLAGVDEQFF. DNA of the CDR3: TGCGCCAGCAGCGGTCTAGCGGGAGTCGATGAGCAGTTCTTC.

The chain joins TRBV6-1 to TRBJ1-5; no firm D call. Germline values: CDR1 MNHNS, CDR2 SASEGT. The CDR3 consists of 15 residues. V was clipped by 6 bases and J by 0 bases, with 12 bases between them. CDR3 sequence: CASSLTRYSNQPQHF. The CDR3 DNA is TGTGCCAGCAGCCTGACACGTTATAGCAATCAGCCCCAGCATTTT.

This chain links TRBV29-1 with TRBJ2-1, with D perhaps matching TRBD1 (5 bases). The CDR3 is 13 residues long. Per germline, CDR1 SQVTM and CDR2 ANQGSEA. V lost 3 bases, J lost 7 bases, and 13 bases lay in between. CDR3 protein: CSVEISGYNEQFF. The CDR3 DNA reads as TGCAGCGTTGAGATTTCAGGGTATAATGAGCAGTTCTTC.

This clonotype has just a few counts. The chain links TRBV20-1 to TRBJ1-1; unclear D gene. The CDR3 contains 14 residues. V lost 3 bases, J lost 6 bases, and 17 bases lay in between. Germline V gives CDR1 DFQATT, CDR2 SNEGSKA (reference sequence). The CDR3: CSASFAGAGAEAFF. The CDR3 DNA reads TGCAGTGCTAGTTTTGCGGGAGCCGGTGCTGAAGCTTTCTTT.